This TCR beta chain emerged from a study of blood T cells in healthy people across ages. Study-wide results and caveats: Fewer expanded clones and more diversity marked long-lived versus aged donors.

Note on this clonotype: Its antigen is currently unknown.

The CDR3 runs to 11 residues. Germline CDR1 is SGHRS and CDR2 is YFSETQ. V lost 4 bases, J lost 9 bases, and 8 bases lay in between. Sample-barcoded 5' priming and a J-beta primer mix drove a second PCR of roughly 6 to 12 cycles. A tag from a template-switch adaptor with 12 random nucleotides marked each cDNA molecule. MiXCR, run by TCRdb on the 5' RACE reads, gives a single entry per CDR3 protein. The data show roughly 700,000 distinct CDR3 sequences, around 48% seen once. This sequence was found in a woman between 55 and 75 years old in good health. Material: blood. This chain links TRBV5-1 with TRBJ2-1; D is uncertain. CDR3 bases: TGCGCCAGCAGCGCCGAAGGTGAGCAGTTCTTC. As protein: CASSAEGEQFF.